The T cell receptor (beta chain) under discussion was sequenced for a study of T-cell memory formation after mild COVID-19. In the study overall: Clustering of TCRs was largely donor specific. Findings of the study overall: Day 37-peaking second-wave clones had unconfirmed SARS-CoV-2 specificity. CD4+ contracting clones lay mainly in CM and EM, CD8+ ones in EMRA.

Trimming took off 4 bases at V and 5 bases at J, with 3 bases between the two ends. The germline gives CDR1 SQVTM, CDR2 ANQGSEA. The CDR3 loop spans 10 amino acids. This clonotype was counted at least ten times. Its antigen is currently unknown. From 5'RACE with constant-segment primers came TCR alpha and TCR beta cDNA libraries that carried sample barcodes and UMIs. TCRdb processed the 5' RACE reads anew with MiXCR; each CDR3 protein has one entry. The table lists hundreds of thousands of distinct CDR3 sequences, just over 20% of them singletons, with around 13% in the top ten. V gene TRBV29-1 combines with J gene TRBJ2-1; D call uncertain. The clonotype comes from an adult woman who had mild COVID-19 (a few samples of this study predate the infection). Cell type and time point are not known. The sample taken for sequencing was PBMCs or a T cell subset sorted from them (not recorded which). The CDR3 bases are TGCAGCGTTGGTGACAATGAGCAGTTCTTC. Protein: CSVGDNEQFF.